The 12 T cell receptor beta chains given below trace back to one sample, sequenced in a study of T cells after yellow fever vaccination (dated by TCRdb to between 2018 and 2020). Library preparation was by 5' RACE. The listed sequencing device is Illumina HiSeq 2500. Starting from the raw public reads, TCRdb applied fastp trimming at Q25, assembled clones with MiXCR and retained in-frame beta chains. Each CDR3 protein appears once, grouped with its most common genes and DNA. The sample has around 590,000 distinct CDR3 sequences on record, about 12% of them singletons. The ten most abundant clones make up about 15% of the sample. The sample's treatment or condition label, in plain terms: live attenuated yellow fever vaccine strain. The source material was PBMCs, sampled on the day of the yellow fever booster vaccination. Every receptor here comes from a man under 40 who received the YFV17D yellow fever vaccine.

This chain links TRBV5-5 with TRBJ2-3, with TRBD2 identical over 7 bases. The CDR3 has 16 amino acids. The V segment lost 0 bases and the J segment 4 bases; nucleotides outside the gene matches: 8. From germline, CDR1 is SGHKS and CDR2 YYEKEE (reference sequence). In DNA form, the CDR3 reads TGTGCCAGCAGCTTGGCCGTTCGGGAGGTCGCAGATACGCAGTATTTT. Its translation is CASSLAVREVADTQYF.

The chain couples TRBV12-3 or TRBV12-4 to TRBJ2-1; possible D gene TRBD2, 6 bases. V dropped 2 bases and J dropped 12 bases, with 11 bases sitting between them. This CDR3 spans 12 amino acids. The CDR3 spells CASSLTPGGQFF. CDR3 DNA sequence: TGTGCCAGCAGTTTAACTCCCGGGGGGCAGTTCTTC.

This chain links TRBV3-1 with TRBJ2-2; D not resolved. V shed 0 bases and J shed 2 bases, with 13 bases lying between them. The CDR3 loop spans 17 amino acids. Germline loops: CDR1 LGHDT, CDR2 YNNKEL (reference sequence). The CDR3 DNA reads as TGTGCCAGCAGCCAAGAAACAGACGCTAGAAACACCGGGGAGCTGTTTTTT. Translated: CASSQETDARNTGELFF.

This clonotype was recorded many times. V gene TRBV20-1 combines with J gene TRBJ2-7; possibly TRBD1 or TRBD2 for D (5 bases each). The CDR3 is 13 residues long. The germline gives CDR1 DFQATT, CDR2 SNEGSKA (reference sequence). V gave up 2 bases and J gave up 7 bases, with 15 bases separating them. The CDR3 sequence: CSARHGAWEEQYF. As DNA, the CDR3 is TGCAGTGCTAGACACGGGGCTTGGGAAGAGCAGTACTTC.

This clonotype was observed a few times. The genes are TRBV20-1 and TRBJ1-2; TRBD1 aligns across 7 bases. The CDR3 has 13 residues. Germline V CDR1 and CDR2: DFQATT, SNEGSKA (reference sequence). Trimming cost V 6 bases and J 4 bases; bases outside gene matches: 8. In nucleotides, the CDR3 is TGCAGTGCAATCCCACAGGGGAGCTATGGCTACACCTTC. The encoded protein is CSAIPQGSYGYTF.

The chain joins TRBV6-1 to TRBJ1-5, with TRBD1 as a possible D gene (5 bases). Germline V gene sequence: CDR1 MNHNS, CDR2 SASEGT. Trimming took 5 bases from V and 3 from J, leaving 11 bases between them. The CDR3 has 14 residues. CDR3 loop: CASSLRVPNQPQHF. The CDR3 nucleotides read TGTGCCAGCAGTCTCAGGGTCCCCAATCAGCCCCAGCATTTT.

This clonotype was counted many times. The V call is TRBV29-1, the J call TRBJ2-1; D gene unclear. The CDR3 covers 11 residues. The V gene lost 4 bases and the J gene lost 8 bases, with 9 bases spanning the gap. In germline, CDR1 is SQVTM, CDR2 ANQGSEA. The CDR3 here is CSVGQVHEQFF. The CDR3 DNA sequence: TGCAGCGTTGGTCAGGTGCATGAGCAGTTCTTC.

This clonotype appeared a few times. This CDR3 reads CASSPGNRETQYF. The CDR3 DNA is TGTGCCAGCAGTCCCGGAAACCGAGAGACCCAGTACTTC. The rearrangement links TRBV25-1 to TRBJ2-5; D gene uncertain. V was cut by 5 bases and J by 4 bases, with 11 bases left in between. Germline V gene data show CDR1 as MGHDK and CDR2 as SYGVNS. This CDR3 has 13 residues.

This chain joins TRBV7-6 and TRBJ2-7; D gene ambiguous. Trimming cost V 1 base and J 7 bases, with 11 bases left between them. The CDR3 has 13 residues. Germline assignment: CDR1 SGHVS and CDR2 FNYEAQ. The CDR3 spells CASSLVALDEQYF. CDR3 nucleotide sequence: TGTGCCAGCAGCTTAGTTGCGTTGGATGAGCAGTACTTC.

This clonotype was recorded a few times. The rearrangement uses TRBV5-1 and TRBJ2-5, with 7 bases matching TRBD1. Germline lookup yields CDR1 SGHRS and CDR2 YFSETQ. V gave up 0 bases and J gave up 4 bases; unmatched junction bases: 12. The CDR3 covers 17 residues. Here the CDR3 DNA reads TGCGCCAGCAGCTTGGAAGGGGGCCCCAAGTCAGGAGAGACCCAGTACTTC. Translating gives CASSLEGGPKSGETQYF.

As DNA, the CDR3 is TGCAGCGCCCCAAGGGACGGCAACTATGGCTACACCTTC. Translation gives CSAPRDGNYGYTF. The gene calls are TRBV20-1 and TRBJ1-2; D perhaps matches TRBD1 (5 bases). Germline lookup yields CDR1 DFQATT and CDR2 SNEGSKA (reference sequence). The CDR3 runs to 13 residues.

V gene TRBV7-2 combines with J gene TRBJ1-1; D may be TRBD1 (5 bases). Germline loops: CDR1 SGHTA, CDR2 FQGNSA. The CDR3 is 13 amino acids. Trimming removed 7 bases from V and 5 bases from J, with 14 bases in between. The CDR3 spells CASTDLGRTEAFF. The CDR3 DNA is TGTGCCAGCACCGACCTGGGACGAACTGAAGCTTTCTTT.